One and the same sample provided the 22 T cell receptor beta chains below, sequenced in a study of blood T cell repertoires in COVID-19. The repertoire was sequenced with immunoSEQ multiplex PCR; TCRdb's copy has only in-frame clones and lacks some. The repertoire holds 150,000 to 250,000 clones, with roughly 77% as singletons. Material for sequencing was peripheral blood. The receptors were gathered from a woman in her thirties or forties with COVID-19, enrolled during active disease.

This rearrangement joins TRBV7-9 to TRBJ1-4, with no clear D. The germline V gene has CDR1 SEHNR and CDR2 FQNEAQ (reference sequence). The V and J ends lost 2 bases and 7 bases respectively, with 5 bases between them. CDR3 length: 12 residues. The CDR3 sequence: CASSLSGEKLFF. As DNA, the CDR3 is TGTGCCAGCAGCTTATCGGGTGAAAAACTGTTTTTT.

V usage is TRBV7-2 and J usage is TRBJ2-3; 9 nucleotides agree with TRBD2. This CDR3 contains 17 residues. Unmatched junction bases numbered 11, after V lost 5 bases and J lost 2 bases. From germline, CDR1 is SGHTA and CDR2 FQGNSA. Here the CDR3 reads CASSPLGRGGATDTQYF. CDR3 DNA: TGTGCCAGCAGCCCTCTAGGGCGGGGGGGCGCCACAGATACGCAGTATTTT.

The chain is built from TRBV3-1 (or the pseudogene TRBV3-2) and TRBJ2-7; D is ambiguous. The CDR3 runs 13 residues. V was clipped by 4 bases and J by 3 bases, with 10 bases between them. Per the germline V gene, CDR1 is LGHDT and CDR2 is YNNKEL (reference sequence). Here the CDR3 reads CASSPASSYEQYF. The CDR3 region has the DNA TGTGCCAGCAGCCCCGCGAGTAGCTACGAGCAGTACTTC.

The sample holds one count of this clone. This chain uses TRBV7-8 with TRBJ2-5; TRBD2 is a possible D gene (6 bases). The CDR3 covers 14 residues. V lost 1 base and J lost 5, with 11 bases in between. CDR1 and CDR2 from the germline V gene are SGHVS and FQNEAQ. The CDR3 DNA reads as TGTGCCAGCAGCTTAGGTGGGGGGATGGAGACCCAGTACTTC. Translated, it gives CASSLGGGMETQYF.

The chain recombines TRBV6-6 with TRBJ1-4; TRBD1 aligns across 10 bases. With V trimmed by 2 bases and J by 4 bases, 4 bases remained unmatched. This CDR3 comprises 16 residues. Germline V CDR1 and CDR2: MNHNY, SVGAGI (reference sequence). The CDR3 spells CASSYLRDRGNEKLFF. The DNA for the CDR3 is TGTGCCAGCAGTTACCTCCGGGACAGGGGTAATGAAAAACTGTTTTTT.

The V gene is TRBV1, the J gene TRBJ2-1; TRBD2 is the table's D call, not checked against the DNA. TRBV1 represents a pseudogene. The CDR3 contains 16 residues. The DNA of the CDR3 is TGCACCAGCAGCCACGGCTTAGAGGGGGGGACCAATGAGCAGTTCTTC. As protein: CTSSHGLEGGTNEQFF.

The J gene is TRBJ1-1, the V gene TRBV5-4; no reliable D call. The germline V and J ends were trimmed by 1 base and 2 bases, with 9 bases remaining between them. CDR3 length: 14 residues. CDR1 is SGHNT and CDR2 is YYREEE in the germline V gene (reference sequence). In nucleotides, the CDR3 is TGTGCCAGCAGCTTGAGAAGAGTCAACACTGAAGCTTTCTTT. This encodes CASSLRRVNTEAFF.

The genes are TRBV10-3 and TRBJ2-2, with TRBD2 identical over 16 bases. Germline V gene sequence: CDR1 ENHRY, CDR2 SYGVKD. V was clipped by 7 bases and J by 1 base; unmatched bases: 6. CDR3 size: 18 residues. CDR3 DNA sequence: TGTGCCATCAAAGCGGGACTAGCGGGAGGGATGAACACCGGGGAGCTGTTTTTT. Protein sequence: CAIKAGLAGGMNTGELFF.

The rearrangement links TRBV7-2 to TRBJ1-4; 8 nucleotides align to TRBD1. CDR1 is SGHTA, CDR2 FQGNSA, per germline. The length of the CDR3 is 14 residues. Trimming at V came to 5 bases and at J to 2 bases, leaving 1 base not matched to a gene. CDR3 in amino acids: CASSRTGTNEKLFF. CDR3 DNA: TGTGCCAGCAGCAGGACAGGGACTAATGAAAAACTGTTTTTT.

The rearrangement links TRBV4-1 to TRBJ1-1; D gene ambiguous. The CDR3 spans 13 residues. CDR1 is MGHRA and CDR2 is YSYEKL in the germline V gene. Trimming took 0 bases from V and 4 from J, leaving 6 bases between them. The CDR3 sequence is CASSQDPGTEAFF. The CDR3 DNA is TGCGCCAGCAGCCAAGATCCCGGCACTGAAGCTTTCTTT.

The chain is built from TRBV7-3 and TRBJ2-5; tentative D call: TRBD1 (6 bases). This CDR3 is 13 amino acids long. Trimming removed 4 bases at V and 6 bases at J, with 12 bases between. The germline CDR1 and CDR2 sequences are SGHTA and FQGTGA. The chain's CDR3 is CASSSGQYKTQYF. CDR3 nucleotide sequence: TGTGCCAGCAGCTCCGGACAGTACAAGACCCAGTACTTC.

The V call is TRBV19, the J call TRBJ1-5; D gene ambiguous. This CDR3 region has 15 residues. Germline V gives CDR1 LNHDA, CDR2 SQIVND (reference sequence). With 1 base removed from V and 2 bases from J, the gap between germline ends came to 9 bases. For the CDR3, the DNA is TGTGCCAGTAGTATAGCGGTGTACGGCAATCAGCCCCAGCATTTT. This translates into CASSIAVYGNQPQHF.

J is TRBJ1-2 and V is TRBV6-5, with 8 bases matching TRBD1. The J segment lost 7 bases and the V segment lost 6 bases, leaving 4 bases of the junction unmatched. Looked up from germline, CDR1 is MNHEY and CDR2 is SVGAGI. The CDR3 has 12 residues. CDR3 in amino acids: CASRTGQGGYTF. Here the CDR3 DNA reads TGTGCCAGCAGAACAGGACAGGGTGGCTACACCTTC.

The V and J genes are TRBV10-3 and TRBJ1-3; maybe TRBD1 (5 bases). Germline V CDR1 and CDR2: ENHRY, SYGVKD. The CDR3 runs 16 residues. V shed 4 bases and J shed 1 base, with 14 bases lying between them. CDR3 sequence: CAISGQPRGSGNTIYF. The CDR3 DNA is TGTGCCATCAGTGGACAGCCCAGAGGTTCTGGAAACACCATATATTTT.

The rearrangement joins TRBV3-1 (or the pseudogene TRBV3-2) to TRBJ2-7, with 7 bases aligning to TRBD1. V was pared by 0 bases and J by 6 bases, with 5 bases of the junction left unmatched. The CDR3 is 14 amino acids. The germline V gene encodes CDR1 LGHDT and CDR2 YNNKEL (reference sequence). For the CDR3, the DNA is TGTGCCAGCAGCCAAGAGGTGGCAGGGGGCGAGCAGTACTTC. Translated: CASSQEVAGGEQYF.

The chain recombines TRBV27 with TRBJ1-4; D is unclear. The CDR3 totals 14 residues. CDR1 MNHEY and CDR2 SMNVEV come from the germline V gene (reference sequence). Deletions cut 6 bases from V and 0 bases from J, with 8 bases between. The CDR3 region has the DNA TGTGCCAGCAGCGCGAGGGCAACTAATGAAAAACTGTTTTTT. The encoded protein is CASSARATNEKLFF.

The chain carries TRBV4-2 and TRBJ1-1, with a tentative D call TRBD1 (6 bases). V was cut by 1 base and J by 6 bases, with 15 bases left in between. The CDR3 spans 15 residues. Per germline, CDR1 LGHNA and CDR2 YNFKEQ. CDR3 in amino acids: CASSQGEGGNAEAFF. The DNA for the CDR3 is TGTGCCAGCAGCCAAGGGGAAGGGGGTAACGCTGAAGCTTTCTTT.

The rearrangement links TRBV30 to TRBJ2-3; no definite D call. The CDR3 totals 12 residues. CDR1 and CDR2 from the germline V gene are GTSNPN and SVGIG (reference sequence). V was trimmed by 4 bases and J by 0 bases, leaving 5 bases between them. The CDR3 region is CAWKESTDTQYF. Written as DNA, the CDR3 is TGTGCCTGGAAGGAGAGCACAGATACGCAGTATTTT.

The rearrangement uses TRBV14 and TRBJ2-5; a weak D match, TRBD1 (7 bases). Germline V gives CDR1 SGHDN, CDR2 FVKESK. CDR3 length: 14 residues. Trimming removed 4 bases at V and 1 base at J, with 10 bases between. Written as DNA, the CDR3 is TGTGCCAGCAGCCTCCAGGGGGGCCAAGAGACCCAGTACTTC. It specifies CASSLQGGQETQYF.

This clone was seen just once. V gene TRBV5-1 combines with J gene TRBJ2-5; TRBD1 agrees at 9 bases. Germline lookup yields CDR1 SGHRS and CDR2 YFSETQ. The CDR3 is 14 amino acids. J was trimmed by 5 bases and V by 4 bases; bases with no gene match: 6. CDR3 residues: CASSPGTGLETQYF. The CDR3 DNA reads TGCGCCAGCAGCCCCGGGACAGGGTTGGAGACCCAGTACTTC.

The chain is built from TRBV5-3 and TRBJ2-1; TRBD2 agrees at 10 bases. TRBV5-3 is reported as an ORF; its role is uncertain. The CDR3 totals 16 residues. V lost 3 bases, J lost 5 bases, and 8 bases stayed unmatched. CDR3: CARSCQAGGLDNEQFF. The CDR3 DNA reads as TGTGCCAGAAGCTGTCAAGCGGGGGGGCTCGACAATGAGCAGTTCTTC.

This chain uses TRBV6-5 with TRBJ2-5, with 10 bases that match TRBD1. The CDR3 has 14 residues. The germline gives CDR1 MNHEY, CDR2 SVGAGI. V lost 6 bases to trimming and J lost 4 bases; unmatched junction nucleotides: 5. The CDR3 DNA is TGTGCCAGCAGCGGACAGGGGGGTGGAGAGACCCAGTACTTC. The encoded protein is CASSGQGGGETQYF.